The T cell receptor (beta chain) under discussion was sequenced for a study of T-cell memory formation after mild COVID-19. Findings and caveats of the study: Memory cells collected pre-infection included some clones that later responded, suggesting cross-reactive memory joined.

With constant-segment primers, 5'RACE yielded cDNA libraries of TCR alpha and TCR beta that carried sample barcodes and UMIs. Via MiXCR, TCRdb re-called the 5' RACE reads, giving one row per CDR3 protein. The sample includes some 120,000 distinct CDR3 sequences, about 17% of them seen just once. In its sample, this clonotype was seen many times. Antigen unknown. V lost 3 bases to trimming and J lost 5 bases, with 7 bases between them. Germline CDR1 is MGHDK and CDR2 is SYGVNS. The CDR3 consists of 12 residues. The chain links TRBV25-1 to TRBJ1-2; D is undetermined. This TCR derives from an adult woman who had mild COVID-19 (a few samples of this study predate the infection). Cell type and time point are not known. Sequenced material: PBMCs or a T cell subset sorted from them (not recorded which). The CDR3 DNA is TGTGCCAGCAGTGACCCCGGGTATGGCTACACCTTC. Translated, it gives CASSDPGYGYTF.